This TCR beta chain was sequenced for a study of blood T cell repertoires in COVID-19. Study-level background: Both acute and convalescent COVID-19 samples were obtained from the United States, Italy and Spain. Sources were T cells, B-cell-depleted T cells, or PBMCs; the material itself was cDNA or gDNA.

Using immunoSEQ multiplex PCR, the repertoire was profiled, and TCRdb retains in-frame clones only, with some absent. The sample consists of 150,000 to 200,000 clones, approximately 92% of them appearing once. Germline CDR1 SGHNT, CDR2 YENEEA. This CDR3 comprises 14 residues. V was shortened by 0 bases and J by 6 bases, with 8 bases between the two germline ends. The source material was peripheral blood. The chain uses TRBV11-3 and TRBJ2-2, with D maybe TRBD1 (5 bases). The clonotype originates from a man between 45 and 60 years old with acute or convalescent COVID-19. CDR3 in DNA: TGTGCCAGCAGCTTAGAACCAGGGTCCGGGGAGCTGTTTTTT. Protein: CASSLEPGSGELFF. Based on the CDR3 plus reference TRBV11-3 and TRBJ2-2, the full variable domain is EAGVVQSPRYKIIEKKQPVAFWCNPISGHNTLYWYLQNLGQGPELLIRYENEEAVDDSQLPKDRFSAERLKGVDSTLKIQPAELGDSAVYLCASSLEPGSGELFFGEGSRLTVL.